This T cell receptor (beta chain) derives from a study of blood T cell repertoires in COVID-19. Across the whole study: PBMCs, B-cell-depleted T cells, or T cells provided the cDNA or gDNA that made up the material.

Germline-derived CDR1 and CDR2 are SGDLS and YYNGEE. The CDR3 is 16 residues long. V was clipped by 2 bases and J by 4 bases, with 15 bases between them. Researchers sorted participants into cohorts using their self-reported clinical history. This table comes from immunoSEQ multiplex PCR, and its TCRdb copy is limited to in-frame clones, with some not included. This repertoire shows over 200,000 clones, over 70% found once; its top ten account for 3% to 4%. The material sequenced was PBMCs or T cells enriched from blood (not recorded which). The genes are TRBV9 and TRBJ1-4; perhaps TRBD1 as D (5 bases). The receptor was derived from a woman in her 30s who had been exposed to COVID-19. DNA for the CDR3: TGTGCCAGCAGCGTGAGAGTCCAGGGAATTAATGAAAAACTGTTTTTT. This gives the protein CASSVRVQGINEKLFF.